The following is a T cell receptor (beta chain) sequence with its context. The data are from a study of blood T cell repertoires in COVID-19. Some clones are missing from TCRdb's copy, which holds only in-frame ones; the method was immunoSEQ multiplex PCR. The sample shows over 200,000 clones, around nine tenths of them seen only once. Input material: peripheral blood. The sequence was collected from a man aged 40-49 years who had recovered from COVID-19.

The CDR3 here is CASSYGLPNTEAFF. CDR3 nucleotides: TGTGCCAGCAGCTACGGACTCCCGAACACTGAAGCTTTCTTT. The chain combines TRBV7-9 with TRBJ1-1; D unclear. Germline CDR1 reads SEHNR; CDR2 reads FQNEAQ (reference sequence). Trimming removed 4 bases from V and 1 base from J, with 10 bases in between. The CDR3 has 14 residues.